This passage covers 11 T cell receptor beta chains from one sample sequenced in a study of shared clonotypes between healthy human individuals. Sequencing used immunoSEQ multiplex PCR; TCRdb keeps in-frame clones, though not all of them. The sample holds over a million clones, around 78% seen once. Material for sequencing was memory CD4+ T cells from PBMCs. Subset indicated: CD45RA-negative fraction. All receptors derive from a man aged 18 to 35 in good health. Some clones in this sample may be carry-over from other donors' samples.

The genes are TRBV7-2 and TRBJ2-3; the match to TRBD2 covers 7 bases. Germline CDR1 is SGHTA and CDR2 is FQGNSA. After removal of 7 bases from V and 4 bases from J, the junction contained 23 bases not matched to a gene. The CDR3 has 19 amino acids. CDR3 nucleotide sequence: TGTGCCAGCAAAACCCAAATAGGATCGGGGCGGGAGACCCCAGATACGCAGTATTTT. Translated, it gives CASKTQIGSGRETPDTQYF.

The V gene is TRBV7-9, the J gene TRBJ1-3, with 7 bases fitting TRBD1. CDR3 length equals 17 residues. Germline V gives CDR1 SEHNR, CDR2 FQNEAQ (reference sequence). V trimming: 5 bases; J trimming: 4 bases; junction bases outside the gene matches: 14. CDR3 sequence: CASSPSLDRRPGNTIYF. CDR3 nucleotide sequence: TGTGCCAGCAGCCCCAGCCTGGACAGGCGACCAGGAAACACCATATATTTT.

This CDR3 reads CASGPWVFEQYF. The CDR3, as DNA: TGTGCCAGCGGCCCATGGGTGTTCGAGCAGTACTTC. V and J are TRBV6-6 and TRBJ2-7; D gene uncertain. CDR3 length equals 12 residues. Germline V gene data show CDR1 as MNHNY and CDR2 as SVGAGI (reference sequence). V lost 8 bases and J lost 6, with 14 bases in between.

The CDR3 DNA reads TGTGCCAGCAGCTTCTGGACAGGGGGCGTCGCGGACATTCAGTACTTC. Translated, it gives CASSFWTGGVADIQYF. V gene TRBV5-5 combines with J gene TRBJ2-4; TRBD1 aligns across 11 bases. This CDR3 has 16 amino acids. Germline V gives CDR1 SGHKS, CDR2 YYEKEE (reference sequence). V shed 2 bases and J 8 bases; nucleotides not matched to a gene: 9.

This clone was seen only once. The V and J genes are TRBV7-2 and TRBJ2-7; tentatively, D is TRBD2 (5 bases). Trimming stripped 4 bases from V and 1 base from J, with 11 bases between. The CDR3 sequence is 14 residues long. Per the germline V gene, CDR1 is SGHTA and CDR2 is FQGNSA. This chain's CDR3 is CASSSKTTSYEQYF. CDR3 sequence (DNA): TGTGCCAGCAGCTCCAAGACTACTTCCTACGAGCAGTACTTC.

The J gene is TRBJ2-7, the V gene TRBV6-5; 8 bases are a match to TRBD1. V was pared by 6 bases and J by 2 bases, with 9 bases of the junction left unmatched. CDR3 length: 15 amino acids. Germline CDR1 is MNHEY and CDR2 is SVGAGI. CDR3 sequence reads: CASSPGDRRAYEQYF. The CDR3 DNA is TGTGCCAGCAGCCCCGGGGACAGGCGGGCCTACGAGCAGTACTTC.

This clone occurred a few times. This sequence joins TRBV27 and TRBJ2-3; no definite D call. Germline V gene lookup returns CDR1 MNHEY and CDR2 SMNVEV (reference sequence). The CDR3 has 13 residues. V shed 6 bases and J shed 6 bases, with 13 bases lying between them. The CDR3 loop reads CASRRRSVDTQYF. The CDR3 DNA reads TGTGCCAGCAGACGACGGTCCGTGGATACGCAGTATTTT.

The chain combines TRBV5-4 with TRBJ2-1; TRBD2 might be the D (5 bases). Germline V CDR1 and CDR2: SGHNT, YYREEE (reference sequence). This CDR3 spans 16 amino acids. Trimming cost V 4 bases and J 3 bases, with 17 bases left between them. DNA of the CDR3: TGTGCCAGCAGCCCGGGAACGCCCGGAAACTACAATGAGCAGTTCTTC. Translated: CASSPGTPGNYNEQFF.

In this sample, this clone turned up once. This chain joins TRBV5-1 and TRBJ2-2, with 7 bases aligning to TRBD2. In germline, CDR1 is SGHRS, CDR2 YFSETQ. The CDR3 loop spans 15 amino acids. Losses at the gene ends were 6 bases for V and 5 bases for J; bases not matched to a gene: 10. The CDR3 DNA reads TGCGCCAGCATCAAAAGCGGGATGGGGACCGGGGAGCTGTTTTTT. Translating gives CASIKSGMGTGELFF.

The J gene is TRBJ2-5, the V gene TRBV29-1; D tentatively reads TRBD1 or TRBD2 (5 bases each). The J call may be in error: the DNA end matches TRBJ2-7 better. Germline V gene data show CDR1 as SQVTM and CDR2 as ANQGSEA. The CDR3 extends over 14 amino acids. This CDR3 reads CSAGTPAPYYEQYF. The CDR3 DNA is TGCAGCGCCGGGACCCCCGCCCCCTACTACGAGCAGTACTTC.

The chain combines TRBV7-3 with TRBJ2-3; the D call may be TRBD1 or TRBD2 (5 bases each). Trimming left V 3 bases short and J 2 bases short, with 9 bases between. The CDR3 is 14 amino acids. Germline V CDR1 and CDR2: SGHTA, FQGTGA. The CDR3 nucleotides read TGTGCCAGCAGCTTGGGACCTTACACAGATACGCAGTATTTT. Its protein is CASSLGPYTDTQYF.